These 2 T cell receptor beta chains originate from one sample sequenced in a study of Ad26.COV2.S vaccination and SARS-CoV-2 variants. The data were produced by immunoSEQ multiplex PCR, yet TCRdb's version contains in-frame clones alone and is incomplete. In the table there are about half a million clones, about 88% of which are singletons. This sample's treatment: around 19 received Ad26.COV2.S at low or high dose, single or two shots; 5 received placebo; per-sample allocation not given. It was on day 63 after the first vaccine or placebo injection that samples were taken. The material sequenced was peripheral blood, taken in a trial of Ad26.COV2.S vaccine versus placebo. The origin of the receptors is a person between 18 and 65 years old who received the Ad26.COV2.S COVID-19 vaccine or a placebo.

The chain employs TRBV11-3 and TRBJ1-3, with D unresolved. Germline loops: CDR1 SGHNT, CDR2 YENEEA. The CDR3 is 11 residues long. In DNA, the CDR3 is TGTGCACTCTCGTCTGGAAACACCATATATTTT. It encodes CALSSGNTIYF. The full variable domain, its missing parts supplied by reference TRBV11-3 and TRBJ1-3, is EAGVVQSPRYKIIEKKQPVAFWCNPISGHNTLYWYLQNLGQGPELLIRYENEEAVDDSQLPKDRFSAERLKGVDSTLKIQPAELGDSAVYLCALSSGNTIYFGEGSWLTVV.

The V gene is TRBV18, the J gene TRBJ1-4; D unclear. The germline V and J ends were trimmed by 2 bases and 8 bases, with 9 bases remaining between them. From germline, CDR1 is KGHSH and CDR2 LQKENI. The CDR3 is made up of 13 amino acids. The CDR3 sequence: CASSPVAGEKLFF. Here the CDR3 DNA reads TGTGCCAGCTCACCAGTGGCGGGGGAAAAACTGTTTTTT.